Described below is a single T cell receptor (beta chain) sequence and its context. The antigen is not known. This entry belongs to a study of shared clonotypes between healthy human individuals. Study in general: Every donor yielded three CD4 naive, three CD4 memory, two CD8 naive and one CD8 memory plate. Notes on the study in general: As a rule, naive subsets had a larger estimated richness than memory subsets.

CD4+ cell separation produced CD45RA+ naive and CD45RA-negative memory subsets. Sequencing was performed with immunoSEQ multiplex PCR; in TCRdb, only in-frame clones are kept and a portion is missing. This table holds 980,000 or so clones, about three quarters found once. Germline V gene data show CDR1 as MRHNA and CDR2 as SNTAGT. The CDR3 is 15 amino acids. V lost 0 bases and J 8 bases, leaving 15 bases between the germline ends. Sequenced sample: memory CD4+ T cells sorted from blood. Subset: CD45RA-negative fraction. The chain recombines TRBV6-4 with TRBJ2-3; TRBD1 or TRBD2 may be the D gene (6 bases each). The origin of this receptor is a man aged 18 to 30 in good health. CDR3 in amino acids: CASSDSPVGGGTQYF. CDR3 bases: TGTGCCAGCAGTGACTCCCCCGTGGGGGGCGGTACGCAGTATTTT.